A selection of T cell receptor beta chains follows, all from one sample in a study of CD8 T cells in ankylosing spondylitis. TCRdb itself ran the 5' RACE reads through MiXCR, one entry per CDR3 protein. The table lists just over 350,000 distinct CDR3 sequences, roughly 20% of them singletons. The sample comprised blood, either unsorted or a sorted T cell fraction (not recorded which). These receptors were taken from a male donor with ankylosing spondylitis or in good health (not recorded which). CDR3s include the opening cysteine and the closing phenylalanine or tryptophan. D genes are given only for firm matches. The listing skips clone size in some rows; elsewhere it reads once, few, many or a size class.

CDR3 length,clone size,J gene,D gene,V gene,CDR3 DNA,CDR3 protein
15,.,TRBJ2-2,.,TRBV12-3/TRBV12-4,TGTGCCAGCAATTATTGGGCGACGGGCACCGGGGAGCTGTTTTTT,CASNYWATGTGELFF
13,many,TRBJ2-2,.,TRBV7-9,TGTGCCAGCAGTTTTCTGGGCACCGGGGAGCTGTTTTTT,CASSFLGTGELFF
15,.,TRBJ1-4,.,TRBV12-3/TRBV12-4,TGTGCCAGCAGCCCCGTGGATTCAACTAATGAAAAACTGTTTTTT,CASSPVDSTNEKLFF
14,few,TRBJ2-2,.,TRBV11-2,.,CASSLDWTGELFFF
14,.,TRBJ2-7,TRBD1,TRBV5-1,TGCGCCAGCAGTCCCGACAGGGGGTTGGACGAGCAGTACTTC,CASSPDRGLDEQYF
14,.,TRBJ2-1,.,TRBV11-2,TGTGCCAGCAGCCCCCGGACAGAGCACAATGAGCAGTTCTTC,CASSPRTEHNEQFF
17,.,TRBJ1-5,.,TRBV19,TGTGCCAGTAGTATAGATTCATTCCAGGACCTTAATCAGCCCCAGCATTTT,CASSIDSFQDLNQPQHF
14,few,TRBJ2-7,.,TRBV9,TGTGCCAGCAGCGTAAGCGACGGCACCTACGAGCAGTACTTC,CASSVSDGTYEQYF
17,few,TRBJ2-1,TRBD2,TRBV29-1,TGCAGCGCCCAACTAGCGGGGGGGCCTGGGTCCTACAATGAGCAGTTCTTC,CSAQLAGGPGSYNEQFF
14,few,TRBJ2-7,TRBD1,TRBV5-6,TGTGCCAGCAGCTGGTGGGACAGGGGAATTGAGCAGTACTTC,CASSWWDRGIEQYF
14,.,TRBJ2-4,.,TRBV9,TGTGCCAGCAGCGCACCGGACGCCCAAAACATTCAGTACTTC,CASSAPDAQNIQYF
14,.,TRBJ2-1,TRBD1,TRBV30,TGTGCCTGGAGTACCAGGGGGCTGATAAATGAGCAGTTCTTC,CAWSTRGLINEQFF
17,.,TRBJ1-1,TRBD1,TRBV6-1,TGTGCCAGCAGTGAACCACTCTATGAGGACAGGGACACTGAAGCTTTCTTT,CASSEPLYEDRDTEAFF
16,.,TRBJ2-7,.,TRBV7-8,TGTGCCAGCAGCCCACCTAATGGGTTGAGCTCCTACGAGCAGTACTTC,CASSPPNGLSSYEQYF
15,.,TRBJ2-1,TRBD1,TRBV4-2,TGTGCCAGCAGCCCCGGGACAGTCTCCTACAATGAGCAGTTCTTC,CASSPGTVSYNEQFF
14,few,TRBJ2-5,TRBD2,TRBV2,TGTGCCAGCAGCGGGCGGGGGACCCAAGAGACCCAGTACTTC,CASSGRGTQETQYF
14,.,TRBJ1-6,.,TRBV5-5,TGTGCCAGCAGCTTGACAGGGCAGGGGTCACCCCTCCACTTT,CASSLTGQGSPLHF
15,few,TRBJ2-7,TRBD2,TRBV12-3/TRBV12-4,TGTGCCAGCAGTCCCAAGACTAGCGGGGGGGCCGAGCAGTACTTC,CASSPKTSGGAEQYF
13,.,TRBJ2-3,.,TRBV28,TGTGCCAGCAGGGATACTAGCACAGATACGCAGTATTTT,CASRDTSTDTQYF
17,few,TRBJ2-7,.,TRBV6-2/TRBV6-3,TGTGCCAGCAGTTACTCGCCTTGGGACCCAAAGGGGAGTGAGCAGTACTTC,CASSYSPWDPKGSEQYF
16,.,TRBJ2-7,TRBD2,TRBV20-1,TGCAGTGCACGGACTAGCGGGGGACCAGGGGGGTACGAGCAGTACTTC,CSARTSGGPGGYEQYF
15,.,TRBJ2-7,.,TRBV6-5,TGTGCCAGCAGTTACTCGAGGGGTCTTGGCTACGAGCAGTACTTC,CASSYSRGLGYEQYF
12,.,TRBJ2-2,.,TRBV20-1,TGCAGTGCCAACGGATTCACCGGGGAGCTGTTTTTT,CSANGFTGELFF
13,many,TRBJ2-5,TRBD1,TRBV12-3/TRBV12-4,TGTGCCAGCAGCTCGGACAGGGAAGAGACCCAGTACTTC,CASSSDREETQYF
15,.,TRBJ1-1,TRBD1,TRBV7-9,TGTGCCAGCAGCTTAGGGACAGGGGGTGCCGCTGAAGCTTTCTTT,CASSLGTGGAAEAFF
15,many,TRBJ2-5,TRBD1,TRBV4-1,TGCGCCAGCACCCCACTCTGGACAGGCCAAGAGACCCAGTACTTC,CASTPLWTGQETQYF
14,few,TRBJ2-5,TRBD2,TRBV9,TGTGCCAGCAGCGCCAGCGGGGGCCAAGAGACCCAGTACTTC,CASSASGGQETQYF
12,.,TRBJ1-2,.,TRBV5-1,TGCGCCAGCAGCTTGGAATCGGGTGGCTACACCTTC,CASSLESGGYTF
15,.,TRBJ2-1,TRBD2,TRBV6-5,TGTGCCAGCAGTTACGGGGGGGTCCTCTACAATGAGCAGTTCTTC,CASSYGGVLYNEQFF
15,few,TRBJ2-1,.,TRBV28,TGTGCCAGCAGTTATACAGACTCATTGTACAATGAGCAGTTCTTC,CASSYTDSLYNEQFF
13,.,TRBJ2-7,.,TRBV25-1,TGTGCCAGCACTCCCCGTCTCTGGGGCGAGCAGTACTTC,CASTPRLWGEQYF
15,few,TRBJ1-2,.,TRBV7-9,TGTGCCAGCAGCACCAGCTTAAACCGCGACTATGGCTACACCTTC,CASSTSLNRDYGYTF
15,.,TRBJ2-1,.,TRBV10-1,TGCGCCAGCAGCCCCGCCGGGACCGGGAACAATGAGCAGTTCTTC,CASSPAGTGNNEQFF
15,.,TRBJ2-3,.,TRBV7-2,TGTGCCAGCAGCCTGGGGGATCTATTCGCAGATACGCAGTATTTT,CASSLGDLFADTQYF
21,few,TRBJ2-3,TRBD2,TRBV11-1,TGTGCCAGCAGCCGCCTCACCGCTAGCGGGGGTACCCCGGGGGGCACAGATACGCAGTATTTT,CASSRLTASGGTPGGTDTQYF
13,few,TRBJ2-1,.,TRBV12-3/TRBV12-4,TGTGCCAGCAGCCCACTGCTGCGCATTGAGCAGTTCTTC,CASSPLLRIEQFF
15,.,TRBJ2-3,.,TRBV3-1,TGTGCCAGCAGCCCCGGAGGTCCCGAACGAGATACGCAGTATTTT,CASSPGGPERDTQYF
17,.,TRBJ2-2,.,TRBV4-2,TGTGCCAGCAGCCAAGAGATTCCGTTCGCGAACACCGGGGAGCTGTTTTTT,CASSQEIPFANTGELFF
17,few,TRBJ2-5,TRBD2,TRBV3-1,TGTGCCAGCAGCCAAACACCCTTAGCGGGGGCACAAGAGACCCAGTACTTC,CASSQTPLAGAQETQYF
13,few,TRBJ2-1,.,TRBV7-9,TGTGCCAGCAGTCCGACGAGCTCCAATGAGCAGTTCTTC,CASSPTSSNEQFF
11,few,TRBJ2-2,.,TRBV7-9,TGTGCCACCTCCCCGACCGGGGAGCTGTTTTTT,CATSPTGELFF
15,few,TRBJ2-7,TRBD1,TRBV11-2,TGTGCCAGCAGCCCGCTCGGGACAGGGGCCTACGAGCAGTACTTC,CASSPLGTGAYEQYF
12,many,TRBJ2-7,.,TRBV12-3/TRBV12-4,TGTGCCAGCAGTTCCGACAGCTACGAGCAGTACTTC,CASSSDSYEQYF
15,few,TRBJ1-5,TRBD1,TRBV5-5,TGTGCCAGCAGCTTGTTGGGACAGGGCAATCAGCCCCAGCATTTT,CASSLLGQGNQPQHF
12,.,TRBJ1-2,.,TRBV6-5,TGTGCCAGCAGTTACTACGGGGATGGCTACACCTTC,CASSYYGDGYTF
15,.,TRBJ2-7,.,TRBV9,TGTGCCAGCAGCTCCGAAGGGGACTTCTCCTACGAGCAGTACTTC,CASSSEGDFSYEQYF
13,few,TRBJ2-7,.,TRBV5-1,TGCGCCAGCAGCTTGGCAGGGGGGAGCGAGCAGTACTTC,CASSLAGGSEQYF
15,.,TRBJ2-2,TRBD1,TRBV28,TGTGCCAGCAGTGACAGGGGGCCGTACACCGGGGAGCTGTTTTTT,CASSDRGPYTGELFF
17,few,TRBJ2-1,TRBD2,TRBV7-2,TGTGCCAGCAGCTTAGCTGGTGGACTAGCGTTCTACAATGAGCAGTTCTTC,CASSLAGGLAFYNEQFF
13,.,TRBJ2-7,TRBD1,TRBV29-1,TGCAGCGGGCTCCGGGACAGGGCCTCCGAGCAGTACTTC,CSGLRDRASEQYF
11,few,TRBJ2-1,.,TRBV27,TGTGCCAGCACCGACTACAATGAGCAGTTCTTC,CASTDYNEQFF
12,few,TRBJ2-1,.,TRBV4-1,TGCGCCAGCAGCCTCCTACCTAATGAGCAGTTCTTC,CASSLLPNEQFF